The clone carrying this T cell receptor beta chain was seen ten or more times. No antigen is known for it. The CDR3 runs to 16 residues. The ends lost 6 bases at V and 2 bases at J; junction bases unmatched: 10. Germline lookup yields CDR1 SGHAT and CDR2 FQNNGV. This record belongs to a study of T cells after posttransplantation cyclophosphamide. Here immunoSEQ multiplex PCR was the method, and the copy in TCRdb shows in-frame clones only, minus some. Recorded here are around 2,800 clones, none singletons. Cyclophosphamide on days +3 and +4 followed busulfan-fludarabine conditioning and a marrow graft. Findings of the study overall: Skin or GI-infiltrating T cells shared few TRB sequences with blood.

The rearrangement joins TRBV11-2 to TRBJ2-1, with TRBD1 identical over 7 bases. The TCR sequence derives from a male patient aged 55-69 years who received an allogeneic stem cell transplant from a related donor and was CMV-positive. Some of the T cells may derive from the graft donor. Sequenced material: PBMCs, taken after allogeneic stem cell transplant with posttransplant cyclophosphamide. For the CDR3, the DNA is TGTGCCAGCAGACCCGCCGGGACAGCCCCCTACAATGAGCAGTTCTTC. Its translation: CASRPAGTAPYNEQFF.